One sample yielded the 10 T cell receptor beta chains listed below, sequenced in a study of regulatory T cells in long-lasting Graves disease. With iRepertoire HTBI primers and Arm-PCR of CDR3 regions, TCR beta libraries were built. TCRdb used MiXCR to reprocess the multiplex PCR reads, holding one entry per CDR3 protein. This sample yields approximately 310,000 distinct CDR3 sequences, of which 15% to 20% are seen a single time; about 36% belongs to the top ten. Described time point: newly diagnosed GD, antithyroid drugs for less than 3 months. From PBMCs, RNA was extracted and then used to make the TCR library. The specimen comprised peripheral blood mononuclear cells (PBMCs), sampled at new diagnosis, from a patient treated with antithyroid drugs. These receptors originate from a female donor with Graves disease.

This chain joins TRBV19 and TRBJ2-3; D might be TRBD1 (5 bases). The V gene's germline CDR1 is LNHDA and CDR2 SQIVND (reference sequence). V lost 4 bases, J lost 3 bases, and 17 bases lay in between. This CDR3 region has 16 residues. CDR3: CASSNKGIRGTDTQYF. The CDR3 coding sequence is TGTGCCAGTAGTAATAAGGGGATTAGAGGTACAGATACGCAGTATTTT.

This clonotype has a count of ten or more. This chain joins TRBV12-3 or TRBV12-4 and TRBJ2-1; D is unclear. This CDR3 has 12 residues. V dropped 3 bases and J dropped 7 bases, with 7 bases sitting between them. For the CDR3, the DNA is TGTGCCAGCAGTTTGCCCAATAATGAGCAGTTCTTC. Translation gives CASSLPNNEQFF.

The sample holds many counts of this clonotype. This chain joins TRBV11-2 and TRBJ1-1, with unresolved D. Trimming stripped 5 bases from V and 5 bases from J, with 18 bases between. This CDR3 contains 15 residues. Germline-derived CDR1 and CDR2 are SGHAT and FQNNGV. For the CDR3, the DNA is TGTGCCAGCAGCCCTAGGATCCCGGGGAGGACTGAAGCTTTCTTT. It is translated as CASSPRIPGRTEAFF.

The table lists this clonotype with many counts. The chain couples TRBV28 to TRBJ2-1, with D perhaps being TRBD1 or TRBD2 (6 bases each). The germline V and J ends were trimmed by 9 bases and 4 bases, with 16 bases remaining between them. The CDR3 has 14 residues. Germline V lookup: CDR1 MDHEN, CDR2 SYDVKM. The CDR3 loop is CASGGGRGYNEQFF. The CDR3 nucleotides are TGTGCCAGTGGAGGGGGGCGGGGTTACAATGAGCAGTTCTTC.

The chain combines TRBV5-6 with TRBJ2-3; D unclear. Germline CDR1 and CDR2: SGHDT and YYEEEE. Trimming stripped 0 bases from V and 6 bases from J, with 20 bases between. The CDR3 totals 17 residues. The DNA for the CDR3 is TGTGCCAGCAGCTTGGAACAAACAGCCGGTTCCTACGATACGCAGTATTTT. It encodes CASSLEQTAGSYDTQYF.

Only a few counts were recorded for this clonotype. The rearrangement uses TRBV20-1 and TRBJ2-2, with TRBD2 identical over 8 bases. Germline V lookup: CDR1 DFQATT, CDR2 SNEGSKA (reference sequence). This CDR3 has 17 amino acids. J was trimmed by 0 bases and V by 1 base; bases with no gene match: 7. As DNA, the CDR3 is TGCAGTGCTAGAGGTGGGAGCGGGAGTTCGAACACCGGGGAGCTGTTTTTT. Residues: CSARGGSGSSNTGELFF.

V is TRBV13 and J is TRBJ2-2, with 7 nucleotides matching TRBD2. V shed 5 bases, J shed 5 bases, and the junction held 8 bases outside the gene matches. This CDR3 region has 15 residues. Germline-derived CDR1 and CDR2 are PRHDT and FYEKMQ (reference sequence). CDR3 sequence (DNA): TGTGCCAGCAGCCCGCTAGCGGACGGGACCGGGGAGCTGTTTTTT. Its protein product is CASSPLADGTGELFF.

This chain links TRBV2 with TRBJ2-5, with D unresolved. Trimming took off 6 bases at V and 1 base at J, with 6 bases between the two ends. This CDR3 is 12 amino acids long. Germline CDR1 is SNHLY and CDR2 is FYNNEI. As DNA, the CDR3 is TGTGCCAGCAGCTACCTCCAAGAGACCCAGTACTTC. Translated: CASSYLQETQYF.

This clonotype was seen many times. V and J are TRBV7-2 and TRBJ2-6; the match to TRBD1 covers 8 bases. The CDR3 is 19 amino acids. The ends lost 5 bases at V and 4 bases at J; junction bases unmatched: 16. Germline loops: CDR1 SGHTA, CDR2 FQGNSA. CDR3 region: CASSPFYGGQVAGANVLTF. Here the CDR3 DNA reads TGTGCCAGCAGCCCATTTTATGGGGGACAGGTCGCCGGGGCCAACGTCCTGACTTTC.

CDR3 in DNA: TGTGCCAGCAGTTCCGGGACAGGGAAAAACATTCAGTACTTC. The encoded protein is CASSSGTGKNIQYF. The V gene is TRBV6-5, the J gene TRBJ2-4, with TRBD1 identical over 9 bases. The trim removed 4 bases at V and 4 bases at J, leaving 2 bases unmatched. Germline V gives CDR1 MNHEY, CDR2 SVGAGI. This CDR3 has 14 residues.